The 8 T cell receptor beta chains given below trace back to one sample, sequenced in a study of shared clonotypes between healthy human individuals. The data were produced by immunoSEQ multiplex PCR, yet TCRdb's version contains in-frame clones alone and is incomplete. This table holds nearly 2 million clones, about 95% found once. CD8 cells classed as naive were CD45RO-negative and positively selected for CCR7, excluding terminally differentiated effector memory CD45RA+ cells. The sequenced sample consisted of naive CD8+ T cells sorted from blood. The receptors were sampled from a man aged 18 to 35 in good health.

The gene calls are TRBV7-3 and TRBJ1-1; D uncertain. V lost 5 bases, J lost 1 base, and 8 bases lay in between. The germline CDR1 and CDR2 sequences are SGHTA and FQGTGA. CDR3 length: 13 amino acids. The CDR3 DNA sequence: TGTGCCAGCAGCCGGCGGGGGAACACTGAAGCTTTCTTT. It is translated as CASSRRGNTEAFF.

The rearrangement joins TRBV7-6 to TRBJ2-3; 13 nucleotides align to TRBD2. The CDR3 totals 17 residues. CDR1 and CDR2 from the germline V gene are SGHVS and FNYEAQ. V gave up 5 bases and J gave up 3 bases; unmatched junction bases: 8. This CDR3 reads CASSPLTSGRSTDTQYF. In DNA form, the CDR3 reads TGTGCCAGCAGCCCCCTGACTAGCGGGAGGTCAACAGATACGCAGTATTTT.

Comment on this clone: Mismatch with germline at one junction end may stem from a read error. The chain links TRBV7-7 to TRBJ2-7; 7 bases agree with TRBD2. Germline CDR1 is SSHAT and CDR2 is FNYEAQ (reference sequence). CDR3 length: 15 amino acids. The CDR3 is CASSPSRTSIHEQYF. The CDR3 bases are TGTGCTAGCAGCCCATCGAGGACTAGTATCCACGAGCAGTACTTC.

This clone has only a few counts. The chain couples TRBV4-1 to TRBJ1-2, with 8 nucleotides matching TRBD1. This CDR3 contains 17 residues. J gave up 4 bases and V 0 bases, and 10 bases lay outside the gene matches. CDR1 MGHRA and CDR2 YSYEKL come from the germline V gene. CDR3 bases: TGCGCCAGCAGCCAAGATCGGGGACAGGCCCTAGTCTATGGCTACACCTTC. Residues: CASSQDRGQALVYGYTF.

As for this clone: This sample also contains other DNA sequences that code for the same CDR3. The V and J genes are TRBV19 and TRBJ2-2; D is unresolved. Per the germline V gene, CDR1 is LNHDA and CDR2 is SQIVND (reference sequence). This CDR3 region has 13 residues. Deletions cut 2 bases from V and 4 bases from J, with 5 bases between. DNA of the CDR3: TGTGCCAGTAGTATAACAACCACCGGGGAGCTGTTTTTT. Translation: CASSITTTGELFF. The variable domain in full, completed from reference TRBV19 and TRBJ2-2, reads DGGITQSPKYLFRKEGQNVTLSCEQNLNHDAMYWYRQDPGQGLRLIYYSQIVNDFQKGDIAEGYSVSREKKESFPLTVTSAQKNPTAFYLCASSITTTGELFFGEGSRLTVL.

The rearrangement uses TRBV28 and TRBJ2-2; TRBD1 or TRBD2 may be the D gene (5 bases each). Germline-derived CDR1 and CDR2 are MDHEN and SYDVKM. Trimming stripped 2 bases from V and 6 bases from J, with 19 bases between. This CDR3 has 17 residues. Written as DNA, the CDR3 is TGTGCCAGCAGTTTAAGTGTGGGGGTGTTGGGGTCCGGGGAGCTGTTTTTT. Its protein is CASSLSVGVLGSGELFF. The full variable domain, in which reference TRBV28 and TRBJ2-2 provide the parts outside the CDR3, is DVKVTQSSRYLVKRTGEKVFLECVQDMDHENMFWYRQDPGLGLRLIYFSYDVKMKEKGDIPEGYSVSREKKERFSLILESASTNQTSMYLCASSLSVGVLGSGELFFGEGSRLTVL.

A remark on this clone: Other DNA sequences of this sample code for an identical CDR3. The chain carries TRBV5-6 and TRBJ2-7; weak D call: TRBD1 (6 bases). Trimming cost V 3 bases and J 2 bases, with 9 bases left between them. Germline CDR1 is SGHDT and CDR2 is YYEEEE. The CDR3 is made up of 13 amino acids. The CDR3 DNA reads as TGTGCCAGCAGCTCGGACAGTCCCTACGAGCAGTACTTC. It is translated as CASSSDSPYEQYF.

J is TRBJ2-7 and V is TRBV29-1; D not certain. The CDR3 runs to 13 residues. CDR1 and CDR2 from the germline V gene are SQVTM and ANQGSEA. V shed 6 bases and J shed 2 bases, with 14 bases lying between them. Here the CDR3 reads CSVNIPGAYEQYF. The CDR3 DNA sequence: TGCAGCGTCAACATCCCCGGAGCCTACGAGCAGTACTTC.